The 4 T cell receptor beta chains presented below share a single source sample, sequenced in a study of T-cell reconstitution after alpha-beta-depleted transplantation in children. Preparation of the TCRbeta library involved a method that used unique molecular identifiers. TCRdb passed the PCR reads through MiXCR, listing each CDR3 protein once. Among hundreds of thousands of distinct CDR3 sequences, around 19% were seen once, and the ten largest hold roughly 3.3%. The sequenced sample was PBMCs from the stem cell graft donor, obtained from the stem cell graft. All receptors derive from a human donor who donated a stem cell graft to a child with acute lymphoblastic leukemia.

V is TRBV29-1 and J is TRBJ1-1; D possibly corresponds to TRBD1 (5 bases). The ends were cut back, 2 bases at V and 10 bases at J, with 23 bases in the middle. CDR3 length: 15 amino acids. Germline V gene lookup returns CDR1 SQVTM and CDR2 ANQGSEA. Written as DNA, the CDR3 is TGCAGCGTTGAAAGATGGGGGGGGACGGTCAGAAGAGCTTTCTTT. Its translation is CSVERWGGTVRRAFF.

The rearrangement links TRBV18 to TRBJ2-1; TRBD1 agrees at 10 bases. This CDR3 spans 15 amino acids. Germline V gene sequence: CDR1 KGHSH, CDR2 LQKENI. The trim removed 6 bases at V and 8 bases at J, leaving 10 bases unmatched. This CDR3 is CASSIDRGRIYEQFF. As DNA, the CDR3 is TGTGCCAGCTCCATCGACAGGGGGCGTATCTATGAGCAGTTCTTC.

This chain links TRBV20-1 with TRBJ1-3, with 9 bases fitting TRBD1. The trim removed 6 bases at V and 0 bases at J, leaving 9 bases unmatched. CDR3 length: 16 amino acids. Germline V CDR1 and CDR2: DFQATT, SNEGSKA (reference sequence). DNA of the CDR3: TGCAGTGCCTCTAACAGGGGGCTCTTCTCTGGAAACACCATATATTTT. As protein: CSASNRGLFSGNTIYF.

V is TRBV5-1 and J is TRBJ2-1; 7 bases are shared with TRBD1. The CDR3 is 13 residues long. Germline V gene data show CDR1 as SGHRS and CDR2 as YFSETQ. V lost 4 bases, J lost 8 bases, and 6 bases stayed unmatched. CDR3 in DNA: TGCGCCAGCAGCATACTTCAGGGGGATGAGCAGTTCTTC. This encodes CASSILQGDEQFF.